The 8 T cell receptor beta chains below come from one sample, sequenced in a study of beta chain features in type 1 diabetes. Expressed TCRB transcripts were sequenced after all isolated RNA was converted to cDNA. The table came from immunoSEQ multiplex PCR; TCRdb's copy has only in-frame clones and leaves some out. The sample carries about 29,000 clones, 56% recorded once. Study-wide points: For Type 1 diabetes patients, all four CD4+ subsets carried TCRB CDR3s that were moderately but significantly shorter.

No antigens are known for them. Sequencing was performed on Tregs from blood. The receptor set was obtained from a woman aged 18-30 years with type 1 diabetes.

This chain joins TRBV7-9 and TRBJ2-2; 10 bases fit TRBD1. Trimming at V came to 1 base and at J to 1 base, leaving 3 bases not matched to a gene. In germline, CDR1 is SEHNR, CDR2 FQNEAQ (reference sequence). The CDR3 is 17 amino acids. The CDR3 bases are TGTGCCAGCAGCTTAGGGGACAGGGGCCTGAACACCGGGGAGCTGTTTTTT. This encodes CASSLGDRGLNTGELFF.

The chain is built from TRBV7-9 and TRBJ1-5; D remains unclear. Germline lookup yields CDR1 SEHNR and CDR2 FQNEAQ (reference sequence). Trimming took off 8 bases at V and 1 base at J, with 9 bases between the two ends. The CDR3 runs 13 residues. DNA for the CDR3: TGTGCCAGCCAGTCCTGGAGCAATCAGCCCCAGCATTTT. Protein: CASQSWSNQPQHF.

The chain combines TRBV18 with TRBJ2-7, with TRBD1 identical over 7 bases. Germline CDR1 KGHSH, CDR2 LQKENI. The V segment lost 3 bases and the J segment 4 bases; nucleotides outside the gene matches: 6. The CDR3 has 14 residues. CDR3 nucleotides: TGTGCCAGCTCACCGGGACAGACGTCTTACGAGCAGTACTTC. This translates into CASSPGQTSYEQYF. Looking up the rest from reference TRBV18 and TRBJ2-7 gives the full variable domain: NAGVMQNPRHLVRRRGQEARLRCSPMKGHSHVYWYRQLPEEGLKFMVYLQKENIIDESGMPKERFSAEFPKEGPSILRIQQVVRGDSAAYFCASSPGQTSYEQYFGPGTRLTVT.

The CDR3 coding sequence is TGTGCCAGCAGTCTCGGCTACAATGAGCAGTTCTTC. It codes for CASSLGYNEQFF. The rearrangement uses TRBV27 and TRBJ2-1; D ambiguous. Germline CDR1 and CDR2: MNHEY and SMNVEV (reference sequence). V lost 5 bases to trimming and J lost 3 bases, with 5 bases between them. CDR3 length: 12 amino acids.

The genes are TRBV5-4 and TRBJ1-2; 8 nucleotides line up with TRBD1. The CDR3 covers 14 residues. With 2 bases clipped from V and 2 bases from J, the junction kept 2 bases outside the gene matches. CDR1 SGHNT and CDR2 YYREEE come from the germline V gene (reference sequence). The CDR3 sequence is CASSFDRGNYGYTF. DNA of the CDR3: TGTGCCAGCAGCTTCGACAGGGGCAACTATGGCTACACCTTC.

This clone was found a few times. The chain recombines TRBV7-8 with TRBJ1-1; D gene unclear. The V end was cut by 1 base, the J end by 5 bases, with 8 bases between. The CDR3 sequence is 13 residues long. Germline V gives CDR1 SGHVS, CDR2 FQNEAQ. CDR3 loop: CASSLGAGTEAFF. The DNA for the CDR3 is TGTGCCAGCAGCTTAGGGGCTGGTACTGAAGCTTTCTTT. The full variable domain, with the rest looked up from reference TRBV7-8 and TRBJ1-1, is GAGVSQSPRYKVAKRGQDVALRCDPISGHVSLFWYQQALGQGPEFLTYFQNEAQLDKSGLPSDRFFAERPEGSVSTLKIQRTQQEDSAVYLCASSLGAGTEAFFGQGTRLTVV.

The chain combines TRBV27 with TRBJ2-7; tentative D call: TRBD2 (5 bases). Germline values: CDR1 MNHEY, CDR2 SMNVEV (reference sequence). CDR3 length: 15 residues. The V gene lost 5 bases and the J gene lost 6 bases, with 20 bases spanning the gap. The CDR3 coding sequence is TGTGCCAGCAGTCCCCGGGGTAGCTCTGCCGCCGAGCAGTACTTC. Amino acids: CASSPRGSSAAEQYF.

Sample share makes this clone medium-sized. The V and J genes are TRBV7-9 and TRBJ1-2; D is possibly TRBD1 (5 bases). Trimming left V 3 bases short and J 2 bases short, with 7 bases between. This CDR3 comprises 13 residues. Per the germline V gene, CDR1 is SEHNR and CDR2 is FQNEAQ (reference sequence). CDR3 sequence (DNA): TGTGCCAGCAGCTTTACAGGAAACTATGGCTACACCTTC. This sequence encodes CASSFTGNYGYTF.